This TCR beta chain was recorded in a study of shared clonotypes between healthy human individuals. CDR3 length: 19 residues. With V trimmed by 0 bases and J by 4 bases, 15 bases remained unmatched. Germline CDR1 and CDR2: SGHRS and YFSETQ. Data came from immunoSEQ multiplex PCR; TCRdb stores just in-frame clones and leaves some out. Of about 2.4 million clones in the sample, 93% are singletons; the top ten hold 0.36%. This sequence was found in a man aged 18 to 30 in good health. Some clones in this sample may be carry-over from other donors' samples. Material: naive CD4+ T cells from PBMCs. Described subset: CD45RA+ positively selected. The chain has TRBV5-1 and TRBJ1-1; 10 positions match TRBD1. The CDR3 sequence: CASSLGPGTGAQVGTEAFF. The CDR3, as DNA: TGCGCCAGCAGCTTGGGACCCGGGACAGGGGCGCAGGTCGGCACTGAAGCTTTCTTT.